In its sample, the clone carrying this TCR beta chain is medium-sized. As yet, its antigen is unknown. The sample originates from a study of regulatory and conventional T cells in RAG deficiency. Study-wide results and caveats: In Omenn syndrome, Treg and Tconv repertoires overlapped >85%.

The repertoire was sequenced with immunoSEQ multiplex PCR; TCRdb's copy has only in-frame clones and lacks some. The sample consists of about 9,000 clones, approximately 80% of them appearing once. The germline gives CDR1 WSHSY, CDR2 SAAADI. This CDR3 contains 15 residues. Trimming cost V 0 bases and J 1 base, with 9 bases left between them. This same sample was also taken into another study, of regulatory T cells. That publication notes: The PCR used 52 TRBV and 13 TRBJ primers.

The TCR was taken from a human donor in good health. This sequence joins TRBV10-2 and TRBJ1-1; a possible D gene is TRBD1 (6 bases). The sample consisted of CD8+ T cells sorted from blood. The CDR3 DNA reads TGCGCCAGCAGTGAGTCGTTGGGACAGAACACTGAAGCTTTCTTT. This codes for CASSESLGQNTEAFF.